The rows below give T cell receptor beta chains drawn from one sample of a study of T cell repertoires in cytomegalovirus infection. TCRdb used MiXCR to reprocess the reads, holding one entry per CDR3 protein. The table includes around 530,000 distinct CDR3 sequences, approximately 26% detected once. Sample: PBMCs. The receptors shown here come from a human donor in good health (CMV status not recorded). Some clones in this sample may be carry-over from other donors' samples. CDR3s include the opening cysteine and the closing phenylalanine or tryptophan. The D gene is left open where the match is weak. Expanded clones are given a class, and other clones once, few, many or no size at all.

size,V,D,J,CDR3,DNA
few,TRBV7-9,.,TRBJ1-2,CAGQGIDYGYTF,TGTGCCGGGCAGGGGATTGACTATGGCTACACCTTC
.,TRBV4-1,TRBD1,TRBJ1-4,CASSHKEGTATNEKLFF,TGCGCCAGCAGCCACAAGGAGGGGACAGCCACTAATGAAAAACTGTTTTTT
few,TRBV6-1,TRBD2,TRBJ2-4,CASSPSPGGDIQYF,TGTGCCAGCAGTCCCTCACCCGGGGGGGACATTCAGTACTTC
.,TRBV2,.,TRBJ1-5,CASKRTVDSNQPQHF,TGTGCTAGCAAAAGGACAGTCGATAGCAATCAGCCCCAGCATTTT
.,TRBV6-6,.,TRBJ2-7,CAGGQSSYEQYF,TGTGCCGGCGGGCAGAGCTCCTACGAGCAGTACTTC
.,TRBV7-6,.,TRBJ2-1,CASSDYPIWLSSYNEQFF,TGTGCCAGCAGCGACTACCCCATCTGGTTGAGCTCCTACAATGAGCAGTTCTTC
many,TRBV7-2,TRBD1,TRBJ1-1,CASSRQGADTEAFF,TGTGCCAGCAGCCGACAGGGGGCAGACACTGAAGCTTTCTTT
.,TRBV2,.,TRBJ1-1,CASIATEAFF,TGTGCCAGCATCGCCACTGAAGCTTTCTTT
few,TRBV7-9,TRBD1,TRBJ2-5,CASSIDRGQETQYF,TGTGCCAGCAGCATCGACAGGGGTCAAGAGACCCAGTACTTC
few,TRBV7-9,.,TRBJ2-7,CASSAGVSSYEQYF,TGTGCCAGCAGCGCAGGGGTGAGCTCCTACGAGCAGTACTTC
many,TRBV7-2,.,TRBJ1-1,CASSLAGLAEGMGAFF,TGTGCCAGCAGCTTAGCCGGTCTGGCGGAGGGGATGGGAGCTTTCTTT
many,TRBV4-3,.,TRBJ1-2,CASSQEWGWGNYGYTF,TGCGCCAGCAGCCAAGAATGGGGGTGGGGAAACTATGGCTACACCTTC
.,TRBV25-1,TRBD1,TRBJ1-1,CASSGWTGGVSEAFF,TGTGCCAGCAGTGGCTGGACAGGGGGGGTATCTGAAGCTTTCTTT
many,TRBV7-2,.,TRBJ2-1,CASSYRLGGNNEQFF,TGTGCCAGCAGCTACAGGTTAGGGGGGAACAATGAGCAGTTCTTC
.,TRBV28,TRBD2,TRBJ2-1,CASSFRRGLAGAYNEQFF,TGTGCCAGCAGTTTCAGGAGGGGGCTAGCGGGGGCCTACAATGAGCAGTTCTTC
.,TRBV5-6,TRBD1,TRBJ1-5,CASSLRDSFNQPQHF,TGTGCCAGCAGCTTGAGGGACAGCTTCAATCAGCCCCAGCATTTT